This TCR beta chain was captured by sequencing in a study of blood T cell repertoires in COVID-19. Assay: immunoSEQ multiplex PCR; the TCRdb copy retains only in-frame clones and omits some. The repertoire holds about 63,000 clones, with 80% to 95% as singletons. Germline CDR1 SEHNR, CDR2 FQNEAQ (reference sequence). Trimming removed 4 bases from V and 4 bases from J; junction bases left unmatched: 2. The CDR3 has 14 amino acids. The sequenced sample was peripheral blood. The rearrangement uses TRBV7-9 and TRBJ2-1; TRBD2 agrees at 9 bases. The TCR was taken from a man in his fifties or sixties with active COVID-19. Here the CDR3 DNA reads TGTGCCAGCAGCTCTCTAGCGGGGTACAATGAGCAGTTCTTC. Protein: CASSSLAGYNEQFF.